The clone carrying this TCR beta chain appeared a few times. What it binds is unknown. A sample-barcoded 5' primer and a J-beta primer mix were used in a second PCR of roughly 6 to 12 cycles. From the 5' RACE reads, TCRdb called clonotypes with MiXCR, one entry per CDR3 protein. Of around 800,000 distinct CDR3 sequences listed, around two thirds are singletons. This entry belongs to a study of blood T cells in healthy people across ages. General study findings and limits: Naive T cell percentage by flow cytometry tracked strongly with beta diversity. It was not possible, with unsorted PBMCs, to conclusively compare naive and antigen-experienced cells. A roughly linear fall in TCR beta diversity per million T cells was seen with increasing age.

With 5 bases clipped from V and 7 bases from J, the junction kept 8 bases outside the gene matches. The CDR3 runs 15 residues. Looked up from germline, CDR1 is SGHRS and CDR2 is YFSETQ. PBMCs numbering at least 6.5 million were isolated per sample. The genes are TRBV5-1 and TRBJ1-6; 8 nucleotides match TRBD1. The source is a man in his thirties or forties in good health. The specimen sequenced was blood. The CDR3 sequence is CASRDRADRNSPLHF. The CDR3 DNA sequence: TGCGCCAGCAGGGACAGGGCAGACAGAAATTCACCCCTCCACTTT. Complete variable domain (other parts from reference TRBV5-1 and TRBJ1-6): KAGVTQTPRYLIKTRGQQVTLSCSPISGHRSVSWYQQTPGQGLQFLFEYFSETQRNKGNFPGRFSGRQFSNSRSEMNVSTLELGDSALYLCASRDRADRNSPLHFGNGTRLTVT.